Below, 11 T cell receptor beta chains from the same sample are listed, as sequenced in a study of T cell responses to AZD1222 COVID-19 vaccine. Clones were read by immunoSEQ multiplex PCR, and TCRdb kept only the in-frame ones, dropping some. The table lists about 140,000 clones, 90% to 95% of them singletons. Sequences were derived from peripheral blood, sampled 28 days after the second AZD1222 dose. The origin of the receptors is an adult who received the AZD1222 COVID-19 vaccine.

In DNA, the CDR3 is TGTGCCAGCAGCTTAGCCCGCGGGAATGAGCAGTTCTTC. It codes for CASSLARGNEQFF. The chain employs TRBV7-6 and TRBJ2-1, with D possibly matching TRBD2 (5 bases). Per the germline V gene, CDR1 is SGHVS and CDR2 is FNYEAQ. This CDR3 is built from 13 residues. Trimming pared 0 bases from V and 7 bases from J, leaving 7 bases between. The full variable domain, completed using reference TRBV7-6 and TRBJ2-1, is GAGVSQSPRYKVTKRGQDVALRCDPISGHVSLYWYRQALGQGPEFLTYFNYEAQQDKSGLPNDRFSAERPEGSISTLTIQRTEQRDSAMYRCASSLARGNEQFFGPGTRLTVL.

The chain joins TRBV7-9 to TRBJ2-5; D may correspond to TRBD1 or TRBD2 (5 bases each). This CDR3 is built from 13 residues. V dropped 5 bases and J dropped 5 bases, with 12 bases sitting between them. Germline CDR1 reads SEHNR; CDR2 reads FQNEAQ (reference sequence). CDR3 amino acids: CASSVTRDETQYF. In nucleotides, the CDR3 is TGTGCCAGCAGCGTCACTAGGGACGAGACCCAGTACTTC. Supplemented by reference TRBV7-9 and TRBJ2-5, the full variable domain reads DTGVSQNPRHKITKRGQNVTFRCDPISEHNRLYWYRQTLGQGPEFLTYFQNEAQLEKSRLLSDRFSAERPKGSFSTLEIQRTEQGDSAMYLCASSVTRDETQYFGPGTRLLVL.

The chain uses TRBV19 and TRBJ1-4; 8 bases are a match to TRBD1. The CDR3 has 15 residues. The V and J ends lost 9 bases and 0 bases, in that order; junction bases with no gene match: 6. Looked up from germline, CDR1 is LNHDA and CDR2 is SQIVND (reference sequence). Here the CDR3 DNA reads TGTGCCAGCGGGACAGGACTTACAACTAATGAAAAACTGTTTTTT. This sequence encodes CASGTGLTTNEKLFF.

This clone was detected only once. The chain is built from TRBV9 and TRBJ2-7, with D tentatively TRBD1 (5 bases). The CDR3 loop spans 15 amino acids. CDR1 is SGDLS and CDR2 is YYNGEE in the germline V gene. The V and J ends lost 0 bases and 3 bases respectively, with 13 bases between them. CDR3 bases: TGTGCCAGCAGCGTAGGACAGAACCTCAACTACGAGCAGTACTTC. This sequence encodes CASSVGQNLNYEQYF.

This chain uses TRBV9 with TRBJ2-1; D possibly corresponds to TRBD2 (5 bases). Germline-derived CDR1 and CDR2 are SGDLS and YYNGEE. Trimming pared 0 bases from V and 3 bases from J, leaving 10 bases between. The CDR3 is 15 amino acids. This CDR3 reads CASSVGGRIYNEQFF. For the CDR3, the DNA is TGTGCCAGCAGCGTAGGAGGGAGAATCTACAATGAGCAGTTCTTC.

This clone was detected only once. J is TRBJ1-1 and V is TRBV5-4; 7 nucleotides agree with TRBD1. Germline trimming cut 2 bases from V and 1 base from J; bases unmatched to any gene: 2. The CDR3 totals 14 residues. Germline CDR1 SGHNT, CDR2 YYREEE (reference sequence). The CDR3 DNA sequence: TGTGCCAGCAGCTTAGGGGGCCGGAACACTGAAGCTTTCTTT. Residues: CASSLGGRNTEAFF.

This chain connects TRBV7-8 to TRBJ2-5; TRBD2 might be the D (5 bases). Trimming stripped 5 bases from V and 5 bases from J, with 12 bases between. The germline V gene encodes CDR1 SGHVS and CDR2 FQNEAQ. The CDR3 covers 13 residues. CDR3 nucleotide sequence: TGTGCCAGCAGCCGGGGTCTCCGGGAGACCCAGTACTTC. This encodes CASSRGLRETQYF. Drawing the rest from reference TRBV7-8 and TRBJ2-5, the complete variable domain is GAGVSQSPRYKVAKRGQDVALRCDPISGHVSLFWYQQALGQGPEFLTYFQNEAQLDKSGLPSDRFFAERPEGSVSTLKIQRTQQEDSAVYLCASSRGLRETQYFGPGTRLLVL.

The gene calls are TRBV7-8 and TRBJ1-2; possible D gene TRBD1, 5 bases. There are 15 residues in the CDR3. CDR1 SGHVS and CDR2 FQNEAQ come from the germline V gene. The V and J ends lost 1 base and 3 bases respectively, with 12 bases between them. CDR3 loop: CASSLEGGGYYGYTF. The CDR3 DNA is TGTGCCAGCAGCTTAGAGGGCGGGGGATACTATGGCTACACCTTC.

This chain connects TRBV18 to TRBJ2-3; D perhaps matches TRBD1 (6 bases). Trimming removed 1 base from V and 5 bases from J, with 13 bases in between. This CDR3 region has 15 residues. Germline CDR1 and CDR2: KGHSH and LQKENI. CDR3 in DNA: TGTGCCAGCTCACCACTCCAGGGGATAGGAGATACGCAGTATTTT. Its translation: CASSPLQGIGDTQYF.

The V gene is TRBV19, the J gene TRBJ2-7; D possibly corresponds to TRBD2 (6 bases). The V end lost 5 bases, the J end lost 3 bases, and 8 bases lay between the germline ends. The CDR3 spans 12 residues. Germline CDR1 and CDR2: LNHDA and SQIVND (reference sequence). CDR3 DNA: TGTGCCAGTAGTTCCGGGGGCTACGAGCAGTACTTC. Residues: CASSSGGYEQYF.

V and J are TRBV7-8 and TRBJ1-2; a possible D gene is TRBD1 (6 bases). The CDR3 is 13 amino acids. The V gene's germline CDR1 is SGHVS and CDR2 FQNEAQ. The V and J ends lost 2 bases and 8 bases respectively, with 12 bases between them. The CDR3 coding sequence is TGTGCCAGCAGCTTACAGGGGTATGAAGGCTACACCTTC. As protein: CASSLQGYEGYTF.